The next 2 T cell receptor beta chains were all read from a single sample in a study of T cells in Graves' hyperthyroidism and ophthalmopathy. Amplification of TCR beta CDR3 regions was performed using RNA transcripts as template. First-round RT-PCR targeting the TCR CDR3 was performed with the HTBI primer set. TCRdb reprocessed the multiplex PCR reads via MiXCR and lists one record per CDR3 protein. Of roughly 380,000 distinct CDR3 sequences listed, 19% are singletons. Source material: blood. Receptor source: a woman aged 18 to 35 with Graves' hyperthyroidism.

This clonotype was recorded a few times. A much larger clonotype is one base distant, so this may be a read error. The chain links TRBV20-1 to TRBJ2-7; the match to TRBD1 covers 11 bases. V lost 3 bases to trimming and J lost 4 bases; unmatched junction nucleotides: 11. The CDR3 is 16 residues long. In germline, CDR1 is DFQATT, CDR2 SNEGSKA (reference sequence). The CDR3 nucleotides read TGCAGTGCTAGGGGAGTCAGGGGACAGGGGGTATACGAGCAGTACTTC. Translating it yields CSARGVRGQGVYEQYF.

This clonotype was seen repeatedly, ten times or more. The V and J genes are TRBV20-1 and TRBJ2-2; 7 bases line up with TRBD1. The ends lost 2 bases at V and 6 bases at J; junction bases unmatched: 6. The CDR3 runs 14 residues. The germline V gene has CDR1 DFQATT and CDR2 SNEGSKA (reference sequence). The CDR3 loop is CSARPPTGAGELFF. CDR3 sequence (DNA): TGCAGTGCTAGACCACCAACAGGGGCCGGGGAGCTGTTTTTT.